This record concerns one TCR beta chain sequence. Its antigen is not identified. This record comes from a study of cytomegalovirus exposure and HLA in healthy donors. Looking at the study overall: Approximately 81% of 398 genotyped donors fell in the Caucasian-associated ancestry cluster. Study observations and caveats: In a later analysis, a genetic analysis reported fewer productive-TCR N-insertions in an Asian-associated ancestry cluster than the cohort average. A highly shared variant cluster was judged a likely technical artifact.

With 6 bases clipped from V and 3 bases from J, the junction kept 8 bases outside the gene matches. Germline CDR1 MNHEY, CDR2 SMNVEV (reference sequence). The CDR3 extends over 14 amino acids. PCR was performed using 60 Vbeta and 13 Jbeta primers. Produced via immunoSEQ multiplex PCR; TCRdb's table is partial and in-frame only. Altogether 150,000 to 200,000 clones are present, roughly 80% being singletons, with the ten largest covering roughly 10%. This receptor was taken from a man aged 18-30 years in good health and CMV-seropositive. This rearrangement joins TRBV27 to TRBJ2-7; 7 nucleotides align to TRBD1. The sample comprised PBMCs. CDR3: CASSRRDRRYEQYF. DNA for the CDR3: TGTGCCAGCAGCCGCCGGGACAGACGCTACGAGCAGTACTTC.